Below are 16 T cell receptor beta chains sequenced from a single sample in a study of STAT5B mutations in CD4+ large granular lymphocyte leukemia. Produced via immunoSEQ multiplex PCR; TCRdb's table is partial and in-frame only. Of 22,000 or so clones listed, about four fifths were seen once; the top ten hold under 10%. The sample comprised CD4+ T cells from blood buffy coats. All receptors come from a human donor in good health.

This clone was seen a handful of times. This rearrangement joins TRBV21-1 to TRBJ1-1. TRBV21-1 is a recognized pseudogene. CDR3 length equals 15 residues. In DNA form, the CDR3 reads TGTGCCAGCAGCAAAAACCCGGGGTGCGGGACTGAAGCTTTCTTT. Translation gives CASSKNPGCGTEAFF.

Comments on this clone: One junction end does not reproduce the germline sequence, and a read error may be involved. V and J are TRBV7-2 and TRBJ2-5; 9 nucleotides agree with TRBD1. The CDR3 has 16 amino acids. CDR1 and CDR2 (germline): SGHTA, FQGNSA. CDR3 coding DNA: TGTGCCAGCACCTTAAAAGGGACAGGGCAAATGGAGACCCAGTACTTC. Protein product: CASTLKGTGQMETQYF.

This clone has a single count. V gene TRBV18 combines with J gene TRBJ2-4; TRBD1 agrees at 8 bases. V dropped 2 bases and J dropped 7; count of bases not matched to a gene: 7. CDR3 length: 15 residues. Germline loops: CDR1 KGHSH, CDR2 LQKENI. The DNA for the CDR3 is TGTGCCAGCTCACCAAGGGCAGGGGGCGAGAACATTCAGTACTTC. Protein product: CASSPRAGGENIQYF.

This clone was seen a few times. This chain joins TRBV9 and TRBJ2-7; D possibly uses TRBD1 or TRBD2 (6 bases each). Trimming removed 0 bases from V and 2 bases from J, with 12 bases in between. The CDR3 has 15 amino acids. Per the germline V gene, CDR1 is SGDLS and CDR2 is YYNGEE. The chain's CDR3 is CASSVVEGGPYEQYF. CDR3 sequence (DNA): TGTGCCAGCAGCGTAGTAGAGGGGGGCCCCTACGAGCAGTACTTC.

This rearrangement joins TRBV9 to TRBJ2-5; 9 bases map to TRBD2. Looked up from germline, CDR1 is SGDLS and CDR2 is YYNGEE. Unmatched junction bases numbered 9, after V lost 4 bases and J lost 5 bases. The CDR3 consists of 15 residues. The CDR3 bases are TGTGCCAGCAGCTTGGGCGGGGGGGCCAGCGAGACCCAGTACTTC. Translated: CASSLGGGASETQYF.

The V call is TRBV5-4, the J call TRBJ1-5; D ambiguous. The CDR3 consists of 15 residues. Germline V gene lookup returns CDR1 SGHNT and CDR2 YYREEE (reference sequence). Trimming shortened V by 2 bases and J by 0 bases, and 9 bases separated the two germline ends. The CDR3 sequence is CASSFGPNSNQPQHF. For the CDR3, the DNA is TGTGCCAGCAGCTTCGGACCGAATAGCAATCAGCCCCAGCATTTT.

The chain's CDR3 is CASSLAGTELYEQYF. The CDR3 region has the DNA TGCGCCAGCAGCTTGGCCGGGACCGAACTCTACGAGCAGTACTTC. The gene calls are TRBV5-1 and TRBJ2-7, with D tentatively TRBD1 or TRBD2 (5 bases each). V was trimmed by 0 bases and J by 3 bases, leaving 13 bases between them. CDR1 is SGHRS, CDR2 YFSETQ, per germline. CDR3 length: 15 residues.

This clone has more than one count but fewer than ten. The V call is TRBV4-2, the J call TRBJ1-1; D uncertain. The CDR3 is 14 residues long. V dropped 3 bases and J dropped 1 base, with 9 bases sitting between them. CDR1 and CDR2 (germline): LGHNA, YNFKEQ. The CDR3 nucleotides read TGTGCCAGCAGCCACGGAACGGGGAACACTGAAGCTTTCTTT. It yields the protein CASSHGTGNTEAFF.

The chain joins TRBV28 to TRBJ2-1; 11 bases are shared with TRBD2. After removal of 6 bases from V and 5 bases from J, the junction contained 6 bases not matched to a gene. Germline V gives CDR1 MDHEN, CDR2 SYDVKM. This CDR3 is built from 15 residues. The CDR3 loop is CASSLGLAVNNEQFF. The CDR3 nucleotides read TGTGCCAGCAGCCTGGGACTAGCGGTTAACAATGAGCAGTTCTTC.

The rearrangement links TRBV18 to TRBJ1-2, with D unresolved. Trimming removed 3 bases at V and 2 bases at J, with 7 bases between. Germline CDR1 KGHSH, CDR2 LQKENI. The CDR3 extends over 13 amino acids. CDR3 in DNA: TGTGCCAGCTCACCTGGAGCGAACTATGGCTACACCTTC. It codes for CASSPGANYGYTF.

V gene TRBV7-2 combines with J gene TRBJ1-5; the D is unclear. The V end was cut by 1 base, the J end by 3 bases, with 10 bases between. This CDR3 comprises 15 residues. Germline V gives CDR1 SGHTA, CDR2 FQGNSA. This CDR3 is CASSLVGRPNQPQHF. The CDR3, as DNA: TGTGCCAGCAGCTTAGTTGGCAGACCCAATCAGCCCCAGCATTTT.

V is TRBV7-9 and J is TRBJ2-3; 8 nucleotides line up with TRBD1. CDR3 length equals 18 residues. The ends lost 5 bases at V and 1 base at J; junction bases unmatched: 14. Germline V gene sequence: CDR1 SEHNR, CDR2 FQNEAQ (reference sequence). The DNA for the CDR3 is TGTGCCAGCAGCCCACTCCCGCAGGGGGCCTCGGGCACAGATACGCAGTATTTT. Encoded protein: CASSPLPQGASGTDTQYF.

The CDR3 bases are TGTGCCAGCAGAAAAACAGGGAGTCAGCCCCAGCATTTT. Amino acids: CASRKTGSQPQHF. The J gene is TRBJ1-5, the V gene TRBV28; D is possibly TRBD1 (6 bases). CDR1 is MDHEN and CDR2 is SYDVKM in the germline V gene. The V gene lost 6 bases and the J gene lost 6 bases, with 12 bases spanning the gap. CDR3 size: 13 residues.

The CDR3 spells CASSLEGRDYGYTF. The CDR3 DNA reads TGTGCCAGCAGCTTAGAGGGCAGGGACTATGGCTACACCTTC. The chain combines TRBV7-8 with TRBJ1-2, with D tentatively TRBD1 (5 bases). Germline V CDR1 and CDR2: SGHVS, FQNEAQ. The CDR3 totals 14 residues. V dropped 1 base and J dropped 3 bases, with 9 bases sitting between them.

The chain couples TRBV9 to TRBJ2-7, with D possibly TRBD1 on 6 matching bases. This CDR3 has 15 residues. Between the trimmed V and J ends, which lost 1 base and 0 bases, there was a span of 11 bases. From germline, CDR1 is SGDLS and CDR2 YYNGEE. The CDR3 loop is CASSVFSDSSYEQYF. DNA of the CDR3: TGTGCCAGCAGCGTATTCTCGGACAGCTCCTACGAGCAGTACTTC.

The J gene is TRBJ2-2, the V gene TRBV6-1, with 11 bases that match TRBD2. V lost 8 bases and J lost 6; bases outside the gene matches: 8. This CDR3 is 15 amino acids long. The germline V gene encodes CDR1 MNHNS and CDR2 SASEGT. This CDR3 is CASPTSGSTPGELFF. The CDR3 region has the DNA TGTGCCAGCCCTACTAGCGGGAGTACTCCCGGGGAGCTGTTTTTT.